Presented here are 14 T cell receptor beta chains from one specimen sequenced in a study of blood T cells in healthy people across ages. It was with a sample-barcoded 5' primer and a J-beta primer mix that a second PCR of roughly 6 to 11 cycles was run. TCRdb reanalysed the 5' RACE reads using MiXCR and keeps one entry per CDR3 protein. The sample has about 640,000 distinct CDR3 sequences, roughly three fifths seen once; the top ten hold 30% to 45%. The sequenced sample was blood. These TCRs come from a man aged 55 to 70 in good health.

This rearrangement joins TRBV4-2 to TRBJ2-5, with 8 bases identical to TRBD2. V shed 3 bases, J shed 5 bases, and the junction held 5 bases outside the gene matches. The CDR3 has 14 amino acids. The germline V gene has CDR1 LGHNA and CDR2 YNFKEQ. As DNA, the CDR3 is TGTGCCAGCAGCCACGGCGGGGGGTCTGAGACCCAGTACTTC. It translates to CASSHGGGSETQYF.

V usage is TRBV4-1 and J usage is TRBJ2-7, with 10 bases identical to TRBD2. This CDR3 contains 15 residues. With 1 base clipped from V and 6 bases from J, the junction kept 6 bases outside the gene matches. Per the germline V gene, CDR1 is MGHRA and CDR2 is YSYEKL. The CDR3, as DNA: TGCGCCAGCAGCCAAGGGCCTAGCGGGAGTTCCGAGCAGTACTTC. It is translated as CASSQGPSGSSEQYF.

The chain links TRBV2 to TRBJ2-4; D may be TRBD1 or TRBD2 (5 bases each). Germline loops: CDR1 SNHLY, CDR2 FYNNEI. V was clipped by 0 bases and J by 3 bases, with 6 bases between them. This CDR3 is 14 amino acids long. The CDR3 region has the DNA TGTGCCAGCAGTGAAGCGGGGGTCAAAAACATTCAGTACTTC. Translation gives CASSEAGVKNIQYF.

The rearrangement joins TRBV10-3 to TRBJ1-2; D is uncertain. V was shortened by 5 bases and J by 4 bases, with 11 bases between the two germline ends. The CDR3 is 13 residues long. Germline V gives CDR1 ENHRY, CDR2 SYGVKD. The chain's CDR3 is CAISPKEGYGYTF. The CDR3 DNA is TGTGCCATCAGTCCCAAGGAAGGCTATGGCTACACCTTC.

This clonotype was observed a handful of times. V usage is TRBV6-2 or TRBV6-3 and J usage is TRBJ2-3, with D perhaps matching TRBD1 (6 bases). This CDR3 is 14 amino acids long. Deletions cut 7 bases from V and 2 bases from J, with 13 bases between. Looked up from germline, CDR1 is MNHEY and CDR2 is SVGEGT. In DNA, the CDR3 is TGTGCCAGCATCAGGGGCGAACTCACAGATACGCAGTATTTT. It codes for CASIRGELTDTQYF.

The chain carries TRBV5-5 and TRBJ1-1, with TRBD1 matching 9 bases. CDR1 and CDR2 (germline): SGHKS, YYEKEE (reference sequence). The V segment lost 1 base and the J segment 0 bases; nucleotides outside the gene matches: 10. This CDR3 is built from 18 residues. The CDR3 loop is CASSLFRDRQGVNTEAFF. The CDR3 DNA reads TGTGCCAGCAGCTTGTTTCGCGACCGACAGGGGGTGAACACTGAAGCTTTCTTT.

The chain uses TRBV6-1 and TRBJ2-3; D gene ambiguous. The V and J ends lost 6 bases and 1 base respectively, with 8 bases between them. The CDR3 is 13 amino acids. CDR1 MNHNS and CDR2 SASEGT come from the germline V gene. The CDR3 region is CASRVRRTDTQYF. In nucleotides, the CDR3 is TGTGCCAGCAGAGTAAGGCGCACAGATACGCAGTATTTT.

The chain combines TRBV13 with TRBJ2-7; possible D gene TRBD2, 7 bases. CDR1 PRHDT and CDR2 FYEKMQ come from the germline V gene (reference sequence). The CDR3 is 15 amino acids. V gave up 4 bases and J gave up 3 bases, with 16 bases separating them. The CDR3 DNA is TGTGCCAGCAGCTCCGGAGGGGGGGGCGACTACGAGCAGTACTTC. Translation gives CASSSGGGGDYEQYF.

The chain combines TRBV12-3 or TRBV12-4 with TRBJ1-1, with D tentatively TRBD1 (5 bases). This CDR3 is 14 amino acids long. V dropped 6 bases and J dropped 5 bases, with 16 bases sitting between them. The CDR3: CASSPAGGGTEAFF. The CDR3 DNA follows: TGTGCCAGCAGCCCGGCCGGGGGTGGTACTGAAGCTTTCTTT.

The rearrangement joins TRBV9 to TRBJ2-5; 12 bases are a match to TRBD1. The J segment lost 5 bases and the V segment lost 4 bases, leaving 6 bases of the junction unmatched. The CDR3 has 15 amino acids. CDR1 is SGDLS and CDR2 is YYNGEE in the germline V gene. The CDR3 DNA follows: TGTGCCAGCAGCTGGGACAGGGGGCGCGGGGAGACCCAGTACTTC. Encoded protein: CASSWDRGRGETQYF.

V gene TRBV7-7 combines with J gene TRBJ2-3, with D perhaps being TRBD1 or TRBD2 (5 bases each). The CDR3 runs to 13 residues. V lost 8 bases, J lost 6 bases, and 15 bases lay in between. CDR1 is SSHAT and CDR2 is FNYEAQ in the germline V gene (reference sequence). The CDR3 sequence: CASSPGRQDTQYF. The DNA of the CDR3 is TGTGCCAGCTCCCCGGGGCGTCAGGATACGCAGTATTTT. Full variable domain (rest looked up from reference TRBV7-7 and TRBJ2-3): GAGVSQSPRYKVTKRGQDVTLRCDPISSHATLYWYQQALGQGPEFLTYFNYEAQPDKSGLPSDRFSAERPEGSISTLTIQRTEQRDSAMYRCASSPGRQDTQYFGPGTRLTVL.

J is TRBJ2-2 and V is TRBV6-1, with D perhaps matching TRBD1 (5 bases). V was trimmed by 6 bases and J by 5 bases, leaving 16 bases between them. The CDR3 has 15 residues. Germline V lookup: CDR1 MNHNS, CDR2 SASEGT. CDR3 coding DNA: TGTGCCAGCAGCTTCCCCAGGGCCCCTACCGGGGAGCTGTTTTTT. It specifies CASSFPRAPTGELFF.

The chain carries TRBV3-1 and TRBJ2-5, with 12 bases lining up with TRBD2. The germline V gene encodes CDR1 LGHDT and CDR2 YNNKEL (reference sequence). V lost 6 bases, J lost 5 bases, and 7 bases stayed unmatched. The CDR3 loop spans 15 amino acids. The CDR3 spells CASRRGTSGLETQYF. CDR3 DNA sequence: TGTGCCAGCAGGCGAGGGACTAGCGGGCTGGAGACCCAGTACTTC.

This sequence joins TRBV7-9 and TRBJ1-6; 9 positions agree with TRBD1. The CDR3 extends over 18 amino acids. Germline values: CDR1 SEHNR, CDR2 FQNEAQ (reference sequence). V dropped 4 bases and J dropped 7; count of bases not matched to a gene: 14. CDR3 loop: CASSSGEPGTGRNSPLHF. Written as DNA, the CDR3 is TGTGCCAGCAGCTCCGGGGAGCCTGGGACAGGGAGGAATTCACCCCTCCACTTT.